This record concerns one TCR beta chain sequence. Its antigen is unidentified. The sample comes from a study of cytomegalovirus exposure and HLA in healthy donors. The study, taken as a whole, reports: Previously analyzed data showed that most TCR beta V segments were productive at a frequency of about 90% or about 30%. A missense variant in DCLRE1C was later tied to TCR beta V- and J-gene trimming. In a later analysis, HLA-C alleles had the fewest associated TCRs, DRB1 alleles the most.

Researchers ran the PCR with 60 Vbeta and 13 Jbeta primers. Original analysis: As a later analysis found, there were tens of millions of unique TCR beta chains, of which roughly 11 million were shared. Profiled with immunoSEQ multiplex PCR; TCRdb holds only in-frame clones, not every one. V, J and clone size were drawn from that table, and D and trimming were deduced from the DNA. The table lists approximately 190,000 clones, approximately 82% of them singletons. V dropped 0 bases and J dropped 0; count of bases not matched to a gene: 7. The V gene's germline CDR1 is SGDLS and CDR2 YYNGEE. The CDR3 sequence is 17 residues long.

The sequencing sample was made of PBMCs. This clonotype was obtained from a man between 35 and 55 years old in good health and CMV-seropositive. The chain carries TRBV9 and TRBJ1-1; 8 nucleotides match TRBD1. CDR3 residues: CASSVDVQGGLNTEAFF. In nucleotides, the CDR3 is TGTGCCAGCAGCGTAGATGTACAGGGGGGCCTGAACACTGAAGCTTTCTTT.